Presented here are 21 T cell receptor beta chains from one specimen sequenced in a study of T cell responses to AZD1222 COVID-19 vaccine. Sequencing used immunoSEQ multiplex PCR; TCRdb keeps in-frame clones, though not all of them. The table lists some 96,000 clones, about 83% of them singletons. Source: peripheral blood, taken on day 0 of AZD1222 vaccination. The origin of the receptors is an adult in good health.

V and J are TRBV7-9 and TRBJ2-5, with 7 bases lining up with TRBD2. The CDR3 is 15 residues long. CDR1 and CDR2 from the germline V gene are SEHNR and FQNEAQ (reference sequence). J lost 2 bases, V lost 1 base, and 4 bases had no gene match. CDR3 in DNA: TGTGCCAGCAGCTTAGGAGGGAGGGTACAAGAGACCCAGTACTTC. It specifies CASSLGGRVQETQYF.

This chain joins TRBV5-4 and TRBJ2-1; TRBD1 aligns across 7 bases. Germline V gene data show CDR1 as SGHNT and CDR2 as YYREEE (reference sequence). CDR3 size: 15 residues. Germline trimming cut 3 bases from V and 1 base from J; bases unmatched to any gene: 4. In DNA, the CDR3 is TGTGCCAGCAGCTCCGACAGGGCGTCCTACAATGAGCAGTTCTTC. Translating gives CASSSDRASYNEQFF.

The V call is TRBV2, the J call TRBJ2-3, with D tentatively TRBD1 or TRBD2 (6 bases each). The V end was cut by 4 bases, the J end by 1 base, with 9 bases between. Germline lookup yields CDR1 SNHLY and CDR2 FYNNEI. The length of the CDR3 is 14 residues. This chain's CDR3 is CASSVRGGTDTQYF. The CDR3 coding sequence is TGTGCCAGCAGTGTTAGGGGGGGCACAGATACGCAGTATTTT.

V and J are TRBV6-5 and TRBJ1-1; 8 bases match TRBD1. Looked up from germline, CDR1 is MNHEY and CDR2 is SVGAGI. This CDR3 region has 13 residues. Trimming cost V 6 bases and J 1 base; bases outside gene matches: 1. The CDR3 loop reads CASRDRANTEAFF. CDR3 sequence (DNA): TGTGCCAGCAGGGACAGGGCGAACACTGAAGCTTTCTTT.

This clone was found once. The genes are TRBV12-3 or TRBV12-4 and TRBJ2-5; unclear D gene. V was shortened by 3 bases and J by 4 bases, with 3 bases between the two germline ends. The CDR3 loop spans 11 amino acids. This CDR3 reads CASSFGETQYF. CDR3 nucleotides: TGTGCCAGCAGTTTTGGAGAGACCCAGTACTTC.

V is TRBV30 and J is TRBJ2-7; tentative D call: TRBD1 (6 bases). Trimming pared 6 bases from V and 2 bases from J, leaving 20 bases between. Germline V gives CDR1 GTSNPN, CDR2 SVGIG (reference sequence). CDR3 length: 15 amino acids. The CDR3 nucleotides are TGTGCCTGCGTTCAGCCAGGCAGGGACACCTACGAGCAGTACTTC. Amino acid sequence: CACVQPGRDTYEQYF.

The chain joins TRBV9 to TRBJ1-1, with D possibly matching TRBD1 (6 bases). V gave up 2 bases and J gave up 8 bases, with 19 bases separating them. The germline gives CDR1 SGDLS, CDR2 YYNGEE. This CDR3 contains 15 residues. The CDR3 loop is CASSVGLVRGQEAFF. As DNA, the CDR3 is TGTGCCAGCAGCGTTGGTCTTGTTCGGGGACAAGAAGCTTTCTTT.

The chain employs TRBV9 and TRBJ1-1, with 8 nucleotides matching TRBD1. The CDR3 covers 15 residues. V lost 4 bases, J lost 1 base, and 6 bases stayed unmatched. Germline V lookup: CDR1 SGDLS, CDR2 YYNGEE. Here the CDR3 reads CASSPHGQGNTEAFF. CDR3 sequence (DNA): TGTGCCAGCAGCCCACACGGACAGGGGAACACTGAAGCTTTCTTT.

This rearrangement joins TRBV4-3 to TRBJ1-3; D unclear. The V end lost 1 base, the J end lost 0 bases, and 4 bases lay between the germline ends. The CDR3 runs 14 residues. Germline CDR1 is LGHNA and CDR2 is YSLEER. The CDR3 sequence is CASSQVNSGNTIYF. DNA of the CDR3: TGCGCCAGCAGCCAAGTGAACTCTGGAAACACCATATATTTT.

This rearrangement joins TRBV10-3 to TRBJ1-2; tentative D call: TRBD1 (6 bases). The germline V and J ends were trimmed by 5 bases and 8 bases, with 12 bases remaining between them. The CDR3 loop spans 12 amino acids. Germline CDR1 is ENHRY and CDR2 is SYGVKD. The DNA for the CDR3 is TGTGCCATCAGTCCAGGGGAACGAGGCTACACCTTC. It specifies CAISPGERGYTF.

The CDR3 DNA sequence: TGTGCCAGCAGCAAACGGGTAGGTGGAGAGTACCGGTCAATTTGCGGCTACACCTTC. This gives the protein CASSKRVGGEYRSICGYTF. V is TRBV21-1 and J is TRBJ1-2. TRBV21-1 is a pseudogene segment. The CDR3 is 19 residues long.

The chain couples TRBV4-3 to TRBJ2-7; D not resolved. V was trimmed by 9 bases and J by 6 bases, leaving 12 bases between them. The CDR3 contains 11 residues. Germline V gene sequence: CDR1 LGHNA, CDR2 YSLEER. The CDR3 protein is CASRALCEQYF. The CDR3 region has the DNA TGCGCCAGTAGGGCGTTATGCGAGCAGTACTTC.

The chain couples TRBV27 to TRBJ1-1, with a possible D match to TRBD1 (5 bases). In germline, CDR1 is MNHEY, CDR2 SMNVEV (reference sequence). The CDR3 has 12 residues. V shed 7 bases and J shed 4 bases, with 10 bases lying between them. CDR3 region: CASTGQGTEAFF. Here the CDR3 DNA reads TGTGCCAGCACCGGGCAGGGCACTGAAGCTTTCTTT.

The rearrangement links TRBV6-5 to TRBJ1-2; D is possibly TRBD1 (6 bases). Trimming left V 3 bases short and J 2 bases short, with 13 bases between. The CDR3 loop spans 15 amino acids. Germline V gives CDR1 MNHEY, CDR2 SVGAGI. The CDR3 sequence: CASSYSGAINYGYTF. The CDR3 DNA reads TGTGCCAGCAGTTATTCGGGGGCAATAAACTATGGCTACACCTTC.

This sequence joins TRBV18 and TRBJ1-3; D gene ambiguous. The V and J ends lost 3 bases and 0 bases respectively, with 9 bases between them. The CDR3 sequence is 15 residues long. Per the germline V gene, CDR1 is KGHSH and CDR2 is LQKENI. The CDR3: CASSPKQSSGNTIYF. The CDR3 DNA sequence: TGTGCCAGCTCACCCAAACAGAGCTCTGGAAACACCATATATTTT.

This clone was found once. The chain is built from TRBV28 and TRBJ2-2; no reliable D call. This CDR3 contains 12 residues. Germline CDR1 reads MDHEN; CDR2 reads SYDVKM. Between the trimmed V and J ends, which lost 4 bases and 6 bases, there was a span of 6 bases. The CDR3: CASSWTAGELFF. The CDR3 bases are TGTGCCAGCAGTTGGACGGCCGGGGAGCTGTTTTTT.

The chain links TRBV7-9 to TRBJ2-5; 9 bases are a match to TRBD2. The CDR3 is 15 residues long. Trimming at V came to 3 bases and at J to 4 bases, leaving 6 bases not matched to a gene. Germline loops: CDR1 SEHNR, CDR2 FQNEAQ (reference sequence). The CDR3 bases are TGTGCCAGCAGCTTGGCGGGCGGGAGGGCAGAGACCCAGTACTTC. Translated, it gives CASSLAGGRAETQYF.

The V call is TRBV24-1, the J call TRBJ2-2; 9 nucleotides line up with TRBD1. Unmatched junction bases numbered 5, after V lost 5 bases and J lost 2 bases. Germline CDR1 and CDR2: KGHDR and SFDVKD. CDR3 length: 16 residues. CDR3 DNA: TGTGCCACCAGTGCCTCGGGACAGGGTAACACCGGGGAGCTGTTTTTT. It codes for CATSASGQGNTGELFF.

CDR3 in DNA: TGCAGCGTTGAAGATCGGGGGGGGACAGCGGTAAACACCATATATTTT. Protein sequence: CSVEDRGGTAVNTIYF. The rearrangement uses TRBV29-1 and TRBJ1-3; 7 bases fit TRBD1. The CDR3 is made up of 16 amino acids. CDR1 and CDR2 from the germline V gene are SQVTM and ANQGSEA. With 0 bases clipped from V and 6 bases from J, the junction kept 11 bases outside the gene matches.

The J gene is TRBJ1-2, the V gene TRBV5-4; 8 bases are a match to TRBD1. The CDR3 length is 16 residues. The germline CDR1 and CDR2 sequences are SGHNT and YYREEE (reference sequence). Losses at the gene ends were 3 bases for V and 3 bases for J; bases not matched to a gene: 10. Here the CDR3 DNA reads TGTGCCAGCAGCTACGGACAGGGAACTTACCACTATGGCTACACCTTC. Amino acid sequence: CASSYGQGTYHYGYTF.

This chain connects TRBV7-6 to TRBJ2-1; no clear D. The CDR3 runs to 15 residues. V was cut by 7 bases and J by 0 bases, with 13 bases left in between. Germline CDR1 reads SGHVS; CDR2 reads FNYEAQ. CDR3 in DNA: TGTGCCAGCACCCGAGGCGGTGGCTCCTACAATGAGCAGTTCTTC. It specifies CASTRGGGSYNEQFF.